This T cell receptor beta chain was documented in a study of shared clonotypes between healthy human individuals. Study-wide findings and caveats: Apart from blood, nothing was sampled; tissue repertoires likely differ.

Trimming removed 6 bases from V and 7 bases from J, with 18 bases in between. This CDR3 contains 15 residues. The germline V gene encodes CDR1 SEHNR and CDR2 FQNEAQ (reference sequence). Remarks on this clone: Its antigen is undetermined.

At the deep level, the assay was run. The sequencing of unsorted PBMC DNA took place on ten immunoSEQ deep assay plates. Only in-frame clones appear in the TCRdb table, and some are missing; sequencing was by immunoSEQ multiplex PCR. The sample has 490,000 or so clones; over 65% are singletons. The genes are TRBV7-9 and TRBJ2-2; D possibly corresponds to TRBD1 (6 bases). The clonotype was recovered from a woman between 40 and 50 years old in good health. Some clones in this sample may be carry-over from other donors' samples. Material: PBMCs. CDR3 DNA sequence: TGTGCCAGCAGGTCTATACAGGGCGGAAGCGGGGAGCTGTTTTTT. Translated, it gives CASRSIQGGSGELFF.